This TCR beta chain was found in a study of T cells in localized non-small cell lung cancer. Details on this clone: Its antigen is not identified.

Measured with immunoSEQ multiplex PCR; TCRdb has only the in-frame clones, and not every one. This repertoire shows approximately 2,100 clones, 25% to 30% found once; its top ten account for about a sixth. General study results and limits: The greatest T cell clonality was found in uninvolved adjacent lung (higher than in tumor). Median detection of top 100 tumor clones in adjacent lung was over 45 clones. Higher adjacent-lung clonality was associated with shorter survival. A single tumor region was sequenced, leaving heterogeneity possible.

This CDR3 spans 12 amino acids. V was trimmed by 7 bases and J by 3 bases, leaving 9 bases between them. Germline CDR1 reads SQVTM; CDR2 reads ANQGSEA. The chain uses TRBV29-1 and TRBJ1-4; no clear D. The sequence came from a male donor at least 60 years old with stage III lung adenocarcinoma. The sample was lung tumor tissue, taken before any cancer treatment. The DNA for the CDR3 is TGCAGCGCCGGAGGAGCTAATGAAAAACTGTTTTTT. Encoded protein: CSAGGANEKLFF.